The present entry profiles one TCR beta chain with its context. The antigen is undetermined. Germline V gene lookup returns CDR1 SQVTM and CDR2 ANQGSEA. Trimming took 4 bases from V and 0 from J, leaving 15 bases between them. This CDR3 has 15 residues. Reverse transcribing all isolated RNA meant expressed TCRB transcripts were sequenced. The method was immunoSEQ multiplex PCR; TCRdb's version includes in-frame clones alone and lacks a portion of them. The sample includes some 300,000 clones, under 8.5% of them seen just once. This sample was included in a study of beta chain features in type 1 diabetes. Whole-study findings and limits: In these data, an HLA type influence on TCRB rearrangement remained unresolved. The similarity of naive, central memory and Treg TCRB repertoires appeared greater among patients than among healthy donors. Type 1 diabetes patients had VDJ junctions that carried fewer insertions and more deletions.

This receptor was obtained from a woman under 30 in good health. The chain carries TRBV29-1 and TRBJ1-1; a possible D gene is TRBD1 (5 bases). Material: central memory CD4+ T cells from blood. CDR3 loop: CSVGSGWGMNTEAFF. The CDR3 nucleotides read TGCAGCGTTGGGTCAGGGTGGGGAATGAACACTGAAGCTTTCTTT.